The 4 T cell receptor beta chains reported below all come from one sample, sequenced in a study of control samples from healthy donors and cancer patients. Measured with immunoSEQ multiplex PCR; TCRdb has only the in-frame clones, and not every one. The data show around 130,000 clones, more than 75% seen once. Material: blood. The receptors here all came from a man under 40 in good health.

The gene calls are TRBV5-8 and TRBJ2-3, with a weak D call TRBD1 (6 bases). The CDR3 length is 16 residues. Germline V CDR1 and CDR2: SGHTS, YDEGEE. Trimming left V 3 bases short and J 0 bases short, with 14 bases between. The CDR3 protein is CASSSKGQGSTDTQYF. The CDR3 DNA reads TGTGCCAGCAGCTCCAAAGGTCAGGGGAGCACAGATACGCAGTATTTT. The full variable domain, completed using reference TRBV5-8 and TRBJ2-3, is EAGVTQSPTHLIKTRGQQATLRCSPISGHTSVYWYQQALGLGLQFLLWYDEGEERNRGNFPPRFSGRQFPNYSSELNVNALELEDSALYLCASSSKGQGSTDTQYFGPGTRLTVL.

J is TRBJ1-4 and V is TRBV11-2, with 12 bases lining up with TRBD1. This CDR3 contains 17 residues. Germline lookup yields CDR1 SGHAT and CDR2 FQNNGV. Losses at the gene ends were 5 bases for V and 7 bases for J; bases not matched to a gene: 11. The CDR3 reads CASSARRDRGQGEKLFF. CDR3 bases: TGTGCCAGCAGCGCCCGACGGGACAGGGGGCAAGGTGAAAAACTGTTTTTT.

The chain is built from TRBV10-2 and TRBJ2-3; D is perhaps TRBD1 (5 bases). Trimming removed 3 bases from V and 3 bases from J, with 10 bases in between. There are 14 residues in the CDR3. Germline V gives CDR1 WSHSY, CDR2 SAAADI. The CDR3: CASSEGAETDTQYF. DNA of the CDR3: TGCGCCAGCAGTGAAGGGGCGGAAACAGATACGCAGTATTTT.

This rearrangement joins TRBV25-1 to TRBJ2-3; D is possibly TRBD1 or TRBD2 (5 bases each). Deletions cut 8 bases from V and 0 bases from J, with 15 bases between. CDR1 MGHDK and CDR2 SYGVNS come from the germline V gene. The CDR3 is 15 amino acids. Written as DNA, the CDR3 is TGTGCCAGCGGAACCGGGGCAGGTAGCACAGATACGCAGTATTTT. Its translation is CASGTGAGSTDTQYF.